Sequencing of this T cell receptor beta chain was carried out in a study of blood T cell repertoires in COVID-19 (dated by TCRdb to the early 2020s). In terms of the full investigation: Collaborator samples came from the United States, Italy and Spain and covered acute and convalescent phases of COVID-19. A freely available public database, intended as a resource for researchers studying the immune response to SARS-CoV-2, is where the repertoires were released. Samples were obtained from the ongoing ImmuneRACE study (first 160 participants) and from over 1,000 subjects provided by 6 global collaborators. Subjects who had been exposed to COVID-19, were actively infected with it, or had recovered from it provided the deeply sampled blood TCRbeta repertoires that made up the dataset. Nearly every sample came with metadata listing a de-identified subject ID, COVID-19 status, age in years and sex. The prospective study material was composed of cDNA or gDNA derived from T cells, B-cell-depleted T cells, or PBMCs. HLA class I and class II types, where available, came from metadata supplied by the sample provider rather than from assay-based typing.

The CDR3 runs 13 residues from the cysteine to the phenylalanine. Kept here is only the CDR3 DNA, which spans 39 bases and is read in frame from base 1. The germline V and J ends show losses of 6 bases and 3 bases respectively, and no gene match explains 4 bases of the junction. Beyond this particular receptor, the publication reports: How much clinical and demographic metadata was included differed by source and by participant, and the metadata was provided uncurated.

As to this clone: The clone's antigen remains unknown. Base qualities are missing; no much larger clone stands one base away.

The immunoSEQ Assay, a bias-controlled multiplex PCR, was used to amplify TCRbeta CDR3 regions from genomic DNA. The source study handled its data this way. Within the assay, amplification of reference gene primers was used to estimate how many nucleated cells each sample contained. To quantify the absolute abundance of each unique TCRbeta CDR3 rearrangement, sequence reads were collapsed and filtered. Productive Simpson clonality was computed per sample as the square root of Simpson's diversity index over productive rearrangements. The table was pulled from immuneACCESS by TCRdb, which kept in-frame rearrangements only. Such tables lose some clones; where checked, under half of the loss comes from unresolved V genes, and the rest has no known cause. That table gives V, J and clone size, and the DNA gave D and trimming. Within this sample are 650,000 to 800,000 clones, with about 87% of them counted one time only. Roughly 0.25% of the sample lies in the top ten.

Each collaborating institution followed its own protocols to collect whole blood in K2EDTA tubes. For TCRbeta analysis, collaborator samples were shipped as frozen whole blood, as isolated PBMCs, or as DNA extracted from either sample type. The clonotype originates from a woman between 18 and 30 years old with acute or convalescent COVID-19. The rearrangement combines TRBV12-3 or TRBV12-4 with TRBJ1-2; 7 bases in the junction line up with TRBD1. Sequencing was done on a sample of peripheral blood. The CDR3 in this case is CASRNRGDYGYTF. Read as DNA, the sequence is TGTGCCAGCAGAAACAGGGGCGACTATGGCTACACCTTC.